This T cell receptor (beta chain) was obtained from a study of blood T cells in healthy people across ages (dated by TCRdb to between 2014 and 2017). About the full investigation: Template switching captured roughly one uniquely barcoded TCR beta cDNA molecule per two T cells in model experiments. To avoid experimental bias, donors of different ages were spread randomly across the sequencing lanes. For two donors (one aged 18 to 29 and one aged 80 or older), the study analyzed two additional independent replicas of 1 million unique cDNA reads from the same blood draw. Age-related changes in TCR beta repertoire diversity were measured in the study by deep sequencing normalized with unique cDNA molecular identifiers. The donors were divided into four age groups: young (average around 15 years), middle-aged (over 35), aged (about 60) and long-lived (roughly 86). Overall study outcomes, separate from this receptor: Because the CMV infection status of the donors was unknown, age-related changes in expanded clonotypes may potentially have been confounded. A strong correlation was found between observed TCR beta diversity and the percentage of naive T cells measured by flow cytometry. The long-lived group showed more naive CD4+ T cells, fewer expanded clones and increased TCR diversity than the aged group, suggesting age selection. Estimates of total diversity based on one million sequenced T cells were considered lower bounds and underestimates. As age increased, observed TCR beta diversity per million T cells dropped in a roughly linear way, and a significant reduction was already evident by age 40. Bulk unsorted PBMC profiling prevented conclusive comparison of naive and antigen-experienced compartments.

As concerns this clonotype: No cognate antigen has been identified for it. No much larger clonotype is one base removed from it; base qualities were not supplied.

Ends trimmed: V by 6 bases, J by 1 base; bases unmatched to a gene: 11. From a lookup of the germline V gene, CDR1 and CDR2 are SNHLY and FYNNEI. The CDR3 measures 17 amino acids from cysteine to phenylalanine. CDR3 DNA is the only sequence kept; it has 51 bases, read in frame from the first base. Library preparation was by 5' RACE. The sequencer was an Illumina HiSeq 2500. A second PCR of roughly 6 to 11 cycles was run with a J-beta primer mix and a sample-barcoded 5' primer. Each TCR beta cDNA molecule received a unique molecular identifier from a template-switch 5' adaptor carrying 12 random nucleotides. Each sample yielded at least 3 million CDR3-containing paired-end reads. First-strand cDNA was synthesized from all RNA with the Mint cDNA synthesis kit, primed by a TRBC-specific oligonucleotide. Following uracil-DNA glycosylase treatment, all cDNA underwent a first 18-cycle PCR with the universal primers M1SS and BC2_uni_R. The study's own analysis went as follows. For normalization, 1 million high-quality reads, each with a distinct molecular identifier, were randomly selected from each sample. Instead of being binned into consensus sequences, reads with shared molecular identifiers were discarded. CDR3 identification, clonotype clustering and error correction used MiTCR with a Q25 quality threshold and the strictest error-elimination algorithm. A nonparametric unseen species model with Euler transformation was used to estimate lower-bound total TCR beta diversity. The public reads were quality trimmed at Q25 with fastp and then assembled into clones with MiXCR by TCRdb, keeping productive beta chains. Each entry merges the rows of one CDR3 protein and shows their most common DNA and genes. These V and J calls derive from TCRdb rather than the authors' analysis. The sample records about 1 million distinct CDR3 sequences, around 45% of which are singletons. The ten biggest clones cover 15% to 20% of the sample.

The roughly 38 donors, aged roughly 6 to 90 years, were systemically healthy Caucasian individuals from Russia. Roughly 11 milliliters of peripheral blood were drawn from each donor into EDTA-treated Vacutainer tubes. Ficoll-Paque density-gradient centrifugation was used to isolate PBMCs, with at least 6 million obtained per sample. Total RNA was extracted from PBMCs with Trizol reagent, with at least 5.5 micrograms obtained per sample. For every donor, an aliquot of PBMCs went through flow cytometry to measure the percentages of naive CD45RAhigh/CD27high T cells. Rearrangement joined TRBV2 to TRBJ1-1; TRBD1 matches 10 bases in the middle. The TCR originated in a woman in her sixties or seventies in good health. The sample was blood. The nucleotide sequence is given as TGTGCCAGCAGCCGGGACAGGGGTAACTTCGGGAACACTGAAGCTTTCTTT. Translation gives CASSRDRGNFGNTEAFF.